This T cell receptor (beta chain) originates from a study of blood T cell repertoires in COVID-19. Study context: Sample material is recorded as cDNA or gDNA derived from T cells, B-cell-depleted T cells, or PBMCs.

Source study methods: The authors estimated nucleated cell counts from reference gene primer amplification. Generated by immunoSEQ multiplex PCR, the TCRdb table keeps only in-frame clones and is missing some. Clonal size and the V and J genes are those of that table, whereas D and trimming came from the DNA. The sample has roughly 500,000 clones, approximately 92% seen once. The source material was peripheral blood. The receptor was isolated from a young man with COVID-19, enrolled during active disease.

DNA for the CDR3: TGTGCCATCAGTGACCTCGATCAGCCCCAGCATTTT. This gives the protein CAISDLDQPQHF. This chain uses TRBV10-3 with TRBJ1-5, with D unresolved. V shed 3 bases and J shed 5 bases, with 5 bases lying between them. This CDR3 spans 12 amino acids. Germline values: CDR1 ENHRY, CDR2 SYGVKD.